These T cell receptor beta chains were read from a single sample in a study of cytomegalovirus exposure and HLA in healthy donors. This table comes from immunoSEQ multiplex PCR, and its TCRdb copy is limited to in-frame clones, with some not included. The data contain roughly 60,000 clones, roughly nine tenths of them singletons. The sample consisted of PBMCs. These receptors all stem from a woman in her twenties or thirties in good health and CMV-seronegative. Both conserved end residues are part of each CDR3. Each record gives: V gene, J gene, D gene, clone size, CDR3 DNA, CDR3 protein. The D gene is left open where the match is weak. For some rows the clone size is stated as once, few or many, or as a class when expanded; others skip it.

TRBV19	TRBJ2-7	TRBD2	-	TGTGCCAGTAGTATGGGAACTAGCGGGAGATTCTACGAGCAGTACTTC	CASSMGTSGRFYEQYF
TRBV7-2	TRBJ2-7	-	-	TGTGCCAGCAGCTTAGTGACTGTTGCGCCGAACGAGCAGTACTTC	CASSLVTVAPNEQYF
TRBV11-2	TRBJ2-7	-	once	TGTGCCAGCAGCTTATCGGTCCTCGACTCCTACGAGCAGTACTTC	CASSLSVLDSYEQYF
TRBV14	TRBJ1-4	-	-	TGTGCCAGCAGCCGCCCTGGAGAAGCAACTAATGAAAAACTGTTTTTT	CASSRPGEATNEKLFF
TRBV19	TRBJ2-7	-	-	TGTGCCAGTAGTATAGGCCTAGACTACGAGCAGTACTTC	CASSIGLDYEQYF
TRBV7-7	TRBJ1-1	TRBD1	-	TGTGCCAGCAGCTTAGGGACAGGGAACACTGAAGCTTTCTTT	CASSLGTGNTEAFF
TRBV28	TRBJ1-6	-	-	TGTGCCAGCCGGGATTTTGATTCACCCCTCCACTTT	CASRDFDSPLHF
TRBV6-5	TRBJ2-7	-	-	TGTGCCAGCAGTTACCTAGACCGAGAAGGGGTGCAGTACTTC	CASSYLDREGVQYF
TRBV2	TRBJ1-3	TRBD1	-	TGTGCCAGCAGTGAACAGACAGGGGATGGAAACACCATATATTTT	CASSEQTGDGNTIYF
TRBV27	TRBJ2-2	TRBD2	-	TGTGCCAGCAGTTTTAGACTAGCGGGGGCGGGCACCGGGGAGCTGTTTTTT	CASSFRLAGAGTGELFF
TRBV9	TRBJ2-1	TRBD2	-	TGTGCCAGCACCGAGAGTTCTAGCGGGAGTTATTTCAATGAGCAGTTCTTC	CASTESSSGSYFNEQFF
TRBV15	TRBJ2-7	-	-	TGTGCCACCAGCAGAGATCCCGCAGTAAACTACGAGCAGTACTTC	CATSRDPAVNYEQYF
TRBV6-1	TRBJ2-1	-	-	TGTGCCAGCAGGGCCCTCGGGGATAGGCACAATGAGCAGTTCTTC	CASRALGDRHNEQFF
TRBV19	TRBJ1-2	-	-	TGTGCCAGTAGTACTCCGGGACTGATAAACTATGGCTACACCTTC	CASSTPGLINYGYTF
TRBV4-3	TRBJ1-1	-	-	TGCGCCAGCAGCCAAGGGGGGGGCCTAATGAACACTGAAGCTTTCTTT	CASSQGGGLMNTEAFF